The T cell receptor (beta chain) described here comes from a study of human thymus T cells (dated by TCRdb to 2020 to 2022). In the study overall: TCR alpha and beta repertoires from seven to nine infant thymus samples and a few related peripheral blood samples were characterized in the study. Donor ages ranged from about 7 to 244 days, and the cohort comprised about six male and two female infants. What the research found in general, with its limitations: V and J gene segment usage appeared biased in both thymic and peripheral blood repertoires. Highly overlapping thymic TCR repertoires among unrelated individuals were reported in the related research. Thymus samples yielded on average approximately 840,000 unique TCRB clonotypes, compared with 80,000 to 85,000 from blood samples.

The immunoSEQ multiplex PCR assay was used to amplify the TCRB and TCRAD loci from a standardized quantity of quality-controlled genomic DNA. The amplicons spanned the V(D)J region and were long enough to cover the CDR3 and allow V and J genes to be identified. Amplicon sequencing was performed on an Illumina platform through the commercial immunoSEQ service. The authors processed their data as follows. Primer bias and sequencing errors were corrected using previously described methods, and TCRAD and TCRB definitions followed the IMGT database. Analysis of the repertoires was done with immunoSEQ Analyzer 3.0 and VDJTools and included basic statistics, V/J segment usage, diversity estimates, rarefaction and pairwise overlap. Diversity was estimated using the Chao1, ChaoE, Efron-Thisted, Shannon and inverse Simpson indices, and was also estimated on datasets down-sampled to the size of the smallest sample. Repertoire overlap was determined by strict matching of CDR3 nucleotide sequence, V gene and J gene, and Jaccard-based multidimensional scaling clustering was applied. TCRdb's version of the immuneACCESS table is confined to in-frame rearrangements and falls short of the full clone set. An unresolved V gene accounts for under half of the shortfall where checked; the remainder is of unknown origin. Clone size and the V and J calls come from that table; the DNA yielded D and trimming. The sample profile shows about 78,000 clones; 95% to 98% of them were found once. The ten largest clonotypes hold 0.025% to 0.04% of the sample.

The germline V gene (reference sequence) provides CDR1 MNHEY and CDR2 SMNVEV. The CDR3 spans 17 residues, from the cysteine through the phenylalanine. The DNA shown is the 51-base CDR3, in frame from base 1. For this chain, trimming is 3 bases at the V end and 0 bases at the J end, and the number of junction bases without a gene match is 9. On this clone itself: What antigen it recognizes has not been identified. No base qualities exist here, and no much larger clone lies one base off it.

Thymus tissue was obtained as surgical resects removed during corrective cardiac surgery. In Finland, the donors were immunologically healthy infants who were having open corrective cardiac surgery for congenital heart defects. Thymocytes were mechanically released from the tissue and were stored as pellets of about 9.5-31 million cells at -70 degrees C. Genomic DNA was extracted from frozen cell pellets with a QIAsymphony instrument. This TCR was recovered from a boy under three years old with a congenital heart defect but otherwise immunologically healthy. Recombination joined TRBV27 with TRBJ1-2, and TRBD1 matches 8 of the central bases. The specimen was thymus tissue. The base sequence is TGTGCCAGCAGTTTCCGAGACAGGGGAGATACTAACTATGGCTACACCTTC. It encodes CASSFRDRGDTNYGYTF.